This TCR beta chain was found in a study of cytomegalovirus exposure and HLA in healthy donors (dated by TCRdb to about 2017). Regarding the complete study: In an earlier analysis of 450 to 750 of the donors, approximately 300 Gb of sequence data and 120 million or so unique TCR beta sequences from 180 million or so T cells were reported. Genome-wide SNP genotypes for about 60% of the roughly 670 donors were used in a later genetic analysis, which treated that subset as a discovery cohort. On average, roughly 240,000 unique TCR beta nucleotide sequences were sequenced per donor among a few hundred genotyped donors of the cohort, with roughly a sixth of those sequences being non-productive. Class I and class II HLA loci were covered by the typing at four-digit resolution. The study profiled the T cell repertoires of approximately 700 subjects by immunosequencing and related them to cytomegalovirus serostatus. Along with the approximately 650-subject first cohort, a separate validation cohort of over a hundred different subjects was used. Roughly 5 DR-DQ haplotypes were handled as single units for association and clustering because linkage in the cohort was strong. In an earlier analysis of roughly 580 of the donors, high-throughput TCR beta sequencing was used to judge whether each TCR beta V gene segment behaved as functional or pseudogenic. The number of donors typed differed by locus, with roughly 620-630 for A, B, C, DRB1 and DQB1, roughly 520 for DQA1, some 570 for DPA1, and some 440 for DPB1. Rather than drawing on any new phenotypic data, the later analysis identified candidate immune exposures from TCR beta sequences and the way those sequences occurred across donors. The study aimed to test whether cataloging public T cell receptors could reveal signatures of past pathogen exposure. The genetic ancestry cluster associated with self-reported Caucasian donors included 80% to 90% of the roughly 400 genotyped donors. A later analysis re-examined previously published TCR beta repertoires from 500 to 700 donors and added high-resolution HLA genotyping to investigate patterns of TCR occurrence. Roughly 320 gigabases of sequencing data and roughly 81 million unique TCR sequences made up an early release that covered several hundred HLA-typed donors. The study combined high-throughput TCR immunosequencing, statistical association of individual TCRs with disease status, and machine learning to predict cytomegalovirus infection status. Donor age, sex, ethnicity and CMV serostatus were collected together with the repertoire data. Every discovery cohort repertoire had been produced on one sequencing platform.

In total, more than 500 healthy bone marrow donors made up the cohort. At the time of sampling, all cohort members were nominally healthy, though unrecorded immune exposures were likely present. The donor was CMV seropositive and was included in the group of 250 to 300 seropositive cohort members. Each donor provided a peripheral blood sample, and peripheral blood mononuclear cells were used for TCR beta sequencing. The Qiagen DNeasy Blood Extraction Kit was used to extract genomic DNA from the blood cell samples. CDR1 is given as SQVTM and CDR2 as ANQGSEA, both from the germline V gene. Trimming at the junction amounts to 4 bases on V and 1 base on J, and the germline ends lie 17 bases apart. The CDR3 measures 15 amino acids from cysteine to phenylalanine. Of the read, only the CDR3 DNA is kept; its 45 bases are in frame from base 1. What the research found in general, with its limitations: Presence/absence analyses assumed roughly uniform sequencing depth across donors, an assumption that may not hold. The cohort was sequenced for TCR beta chains only, and without alpha or paired-chain data the features that could be detected were limited. Because counts were too low, under 20 rarely observed V segments, including chromosome 9 orphons, were left out of the earlier analysis of about 620 of the donors. For the cohort, immune exposure information was limited to CMV serostatus. Assigning TCR associations to individual alleles was difficult when HLA alleles, especially DR and DQ, strongly co-occurred. While some public TCRs were present in many individuals, most TCR sequences turned up only very rarely across donors. The authors suggested that the approach could potentially be extended to other disease states and immunological phenotypes. Because some donors lacked HLA typing at each locus, the association tests relied only on the typed subset. A cluster of highly shared sequence variants was judged likely to represent a technical artifact of the sequencing pipeline. Linkage disequilibrium might explain the correlated functional status among segregating V segments, but an unknown experimental factor could not be ruled out. Broadly in line with IMGT annotations, most TCR beta V segments showed up in productive rearrangements about 90% or about 30% of the time in an earlier analysis of approximately 600 of the donors. In a later analysis, TCR association rates were found to vary across HLA loci, with the most associated TCRs seen for DRB1 alleles and the fewest for HLA-C alleles. A total of 150 or so TCR beta chains were listed by the study as associated with cytomegalovirus. According to a later analysis, most CMV-associated TCR beta chains appeared to be HLA-restricted, and the HLA associations seemed to be driven largely by CMV exposure. The classifier was reported to diagnose cytomegalovirus status with high specificity and sensitivity in both the original cohort and the validation cohort. The 87-base-pair reads could not distinguish some IMGT-functional V segments, including TRBV6-2 and TRBV6-3, so those segments were excluded. An association between a missense DCLRE1C variant and V-gene and J-gene trimming of TCR beta chains was found in a later genetic analysis and replicated in an independent cohort. In a later analysis, about 17,000 TCR beta sequences were associated with specific HLA alleles at a false discovery rate of 0.05. In a later analysis, HLA-associated TCR beta chains were found to be more clonally expanded and to have lower generation probabilities than equally common non-associated chains. A further reported finding was that TCR beta sequences accurately predicted the HLA-A and HLA-B alleles for most subjects in the first cohort. A few of the identified cytomegalovirus-associated TCR beta chains were confirmed in vitro to be specific for cytomegalovirus antigens. Several of the top co-occurrence clusters appeared to be linked to parvovirus B19, influenza, CMV and Epstein-Barr virus, according to a later analysis. A later genetic analysis reported fewer N-insertions in productive TCRs among donors in an Asian-associated ancestry cluster than the roughly 700-donor mean.

The protocol used for the library was the immunoSEQ multiplex PCR assay. A mixture of 60 forward primers for TCR Vbeta segments and 13 reverse primers for TCR Jbeta segments was used in the multiplex PCR. Amplification of the CDR3 region of rearranged TCR beta genes was performed with a multiplex PCR assay on genomic DNA. Amplified TCR beta libraries were sequenced as 87-base-pair reads on the Illumina HiSeq System. In the authors' own workflow: Across the 700 or so repertoires, a later analysis counted 80 million or so unique TCR beta chains, 9.5 million to 13 million of which were shared by at least two donors. A nearest-neighbor algorithm error-corrected the raw reads and collapsed the reads into unique sequences, merging closely related sequences to remove PCR and sequencing errors. Alignment of CDR3 sequences to IMGT reference sequences was used to assign V, D and J gene segments. Each retained sequence needed at least a six-nucleotide match to both a V gene segment and a J gene segment. Rearrangements were called productive when the CDR3 lacked stop codons and stayed in frame with V and J; all others were non-productive. Following IMGT convention, CDR3 was defined as the stretch from the second conserved V-encoded cysteine up to the conserved J-encoded phenylalanine. The earlier analysis of about 620 of the donors excluded sequences that lacked an unambiguous match to a single V gene segment. In an earlier analysis of several hundred of the donors, a V segment was called functional when productive rearrangements were above 56.7%, and segregating when the standard deviation between donors exceeded 5%. A statistical classification framework was built to diagnose cytomegalovirus status from the catalog of TCR beta chain sequences. In a later analysis, TCR nucleotide sequences were compared against IMGT/GENE-DB human TR gene sequences so that V and J genes could be assigned. Using the TCRdist pipeline, a later analysis assigned CDR3 sequences along with most-parsimonious VDJ recombination scenarios. In a later analysis, every TCR beta chain was defined by the combination of its CDR3 amino acid sequence and its V-gene family, and reads without a unique V-gene family were dropped. To address suspected cross-contamination and a sequencing artifact, a later analysis removed approximately 600 highly shared, low-generation-probability nucleotide sequences. A later analysis calculated a clonal expansion index for each public chain from normalized within-repertoire ranks of inferred template counts. Generation probabilities in a later analysis came from a VDJ recombination model fitted to out-of-frame rearrangements, and those results were checked against IGoR. Hypergeometric tests were used in a later analysis to score TCR-TCR, TCR-HLA and TCR-CMV co-occurrence, with a repertoire-size bias correction applied to the TCR pairs. To estimate false discovery rates, a later analysis permuted the HLA or CMV assignments 20 times. In a later analysis, co-occurring TCRs were grouped with DBSCAN, and TCRdist sequence similarity was added when clustering was performed within HLA-allele-positive subsets. Co-occurrence clustering excluded repertoires with fewer than 30,000 or more than 120,000 public chains, plus five with anomalous nucleotide sharing. TCRdb took over this immuneACCESS table, retaining in-frame rearrangements with V and J assigned. Such tables are incomplete; in checked studies, under half of the missing clones stem from an unresolved V gene, and the remainder is unexplained. That table furnishes V, J and clone size, whereas the DNA furnished D and trimming. This sample has 95,000 to 110,000 clones in its table, and 74% of those were observed once. The ten largest account for 14% of the sample.

In this sample, this clone turned up a few times. Its recognized antigen is unknown. Base qualities are not recorded, but no much larger clone differs from it by a single base. The receptor was isolated from a woman aged 40 to 55 in good health and CMV-seropositive. Sample: PBMCs. Recombination joined TRBV29-1 with TRBJ2-7, and TRBD1 may be the D gene, going by 6 matching bases. CDR3 region: CSVVPPRGSSYEQYF. The DNA is as follows: TGCAGCGTTGTCCCCCCGAGGGGGTCTTCCTACGAGCAGTACTTC.